Following are 11 T cell receptor beta chains from one sample sequenced in a study of blood T cell repertoires in COVID-19. Data came from immunoSEQ multiplex PCR; TCRdb stores just in-frame clones and leaves some out. Altogether tens of thousands of clones are present, approximately 84% being singletons, with the ten largest covering approximately 6.7%. The source material was peripheral blood. The receptor set was obtained from a man between 60 and 70 years old with acute or convalescent COVID-19.

The rearrangement joins TRBV6-5 to TRBJ2-4, with 7 bases lining up with TRBD1. Germline V gene lookup returns CDR1 MNHEY and CDR2 SVGAGI. The CDR3 runs 15 residues. With V trimmed by 8 bases and J by 2 bases, 9 bases remained unmatched. The CDR3 spells CASGSTGETKNIQYF. CDR3 DNA sequence: TGTGCCAGCGGTTCAACAGGGGAGACCAAAAACATTCAGTACTTC.

This chain links TRBV6-2 or TRBV6-3 with TRBJ2-5, with a tentative D call TRBD1 (5 bases). The V gene's germline CDR1 is MNHEY and CDR2 SVGEGT. The CDR3 length is 15 residues. The V end lost 6 bases, the J end lost 2 bases, and 16 bases lay between the germline ends. CDR3 region: CASSLPTAMQETQYF. The DNA of the CDR3 is TGTGCCAGCAGCCTTCCGACAGCTATGCAAGAGACCCAGTACTTC.

With regard to this clone: A read error may produce the germline difference seen at one junction end. The chain couples TRBV18 to TRBJ1-2; D is uncertain. This CDR3 is built from 15 residues. Per germline, CDR1 KGHSH and CDR2 LQKENI. The CDR3 region is CASSPVSRTNNGYTF. CDR3 nucleotides: TGTGCCAGCTCACCAGTCTCGCGTACTAACAATGGCTACACCTTC.

The chain links TRBV9 to TRBJ2-1; D call uncertain. This CDR3 is 17 amino acids long. Trimming took off 4 bases at V and 1 base at J, with 18 bases between the two ends. Germline CDR1 is SGDLS and CDR2 is YYNGEE. The CDR3 reads CASSPPYGGASYNEQFF. DNA for the CDR3: TGTGCCAGCAGCCCTCCTTACGGCGGTGCGTCCTACAATGAGCAGTTCTTC.

The chain employs TRBV6-5 and TRBJ1-5, with 7 positions matching TRBD1. After removal of 6 bases from V and 3 bases from J, the junction contained 8 bases not matched to a gene. Germline loops: CDR1 MNHEY, CDR2 SVGAGI. The CDR3 covers 15 residues. CDR3 in amino acids: CASRQSGTVNQPQHF. In nucleotides, the CDR3 is TGTGCCAGCAGACAATCCGGGACAGTCAATCAGCCCCAGCATTTT.

The chain combines TRBV5-6 with TRBJ1-1; TRBD1 matches 8 bases. CDR1 is SGHDT and CDR2 is YYEEEE in the germline V gene. The CDR3 length is 15 residues. With 3 bases clipped from V and 4 bases from J, the junction kept 8 bases outside the gene matches. Here the CDR3 DNA reads TGTGCCAGCAGCTCTCCGGGACAGGTGTCCACTGAAGCTTTCTTT. Protein product: CASSSPGQVSTEAFF. The full variable domain, rest sourced from reference TRBV5-6 and TRBJ1-1, is DAGVTQSPTHLIKTRGQQVTLRCSPKSGHDTVSWYQQALGQGPQFIFQYYEEEERQRGNFPDRFSGHQFPNYSSELNVNALLLGDSALYLCASSSPGQVSTEAFFGQGTRLTVV.

The chain combines TRBV14 with TRBJ2-1; D is ambiguous. The V gene lost 0 bases and the J gene lost 9 bases, with 15 bases spanning the gap. CDR3 length: 15 amino acids. Germline V CDR1 and CDR2: SGHDN, FVKESK. The CDR3: CASSQDLERSGEQFF. The DNA for the CDR3 is TGTGCCAGCAGCCAAGATTTAGAGCGCTCGGGTGAGCAGTTCTTC.

The rearrangement links TRBV19 to TRBJ1-2; tentatively, D is TRBD1 (5 bases). Trimming left V 7 bases short and J 3 bases short, with 18 bases between. The CDR3 has 15 residues. Germline assignment: CDR1 LNHDA and CDR2 SQIVND (reference sequence). CDR3 DNA: TGTGCCAGTACGCATGGGCAGGGTGTAGACTATGGCTACACCTTC. Its translation: CASTHGQGVDYGYTF.

The chain uses TRBV6-5 and TRBJ1-4; D gene ambiguous. In germline, CDR1 is MNHEY, CDR2 SVGAGI. This CDR3 spans 14 amino acids. Trimming pared 6 bases from V and 8 bases from J, leaving 16 bases between. The CDR3 bases are TGTGCCAGCAGGGACCGGGAAGGGAAGGAAAAACTGTTTTTT. It codes for CASRDREGKEKLFF.

There are a few counts of this clone. The chain has TRBV3-1 (or the pseudogene TRBV3-2) and TRBJ2-7, with 10 bases identical to TRBD1. Germline CDR1 reads LGHDT; CDR2 reads YNNKEL (reference sequence). The CDR3 has 13 residues. V gave up 4 bases and J gave up 5 bases; unmatched junction bases: 2. CDR3 DNA: TGTGCCAGCAGCCGACAGGGGGCGGACGAGCAGTACTTC. It specifies CASSRQGADEQYF.

This chain uses TRBV28 with TRBJ1-1; D is perhaps TRBD1 (6 bases). The CDR3 covers 13 residues. V dropped 3 bases and J dropped 5 bases, with 10 bases sitting between them. Germline V gene sequence: CDR1 MDHEN, CDR2 SYDVKM. CDR3 residues: CASSLGRGTEAFF. In nucleotides, the CDR3 is TGTGCCAGCAGTTTGGGCAGGGGAACTGAAGCTTTCTTT.